The present T cell receptor beta chain was sequenced within a study of blood T cell repertoires in COVID-19. On the study more broadly: Samples taken during acute and convalescent COVID-19 were collected in the United States, Italy and Spain. PBMCs, B-cell-depleted T cells, or T cells were the source of the cDNA or gDNA that made up the material.

Some clones are missing from TCRdb's copy, which holds only in-frame ones; the method was immunoSEQ multiplex PCR. The sample has fewer than 250,000 clones, more than 85% seen once. This clone was seen more than once but under ten times. What was sequenced was peripheral blood. The TCR originated in a man aged 25-40 years with acute or convalescent COVID-19.

The CDR3 sequence is CASRSIQAPKSGNTIYF. Written as DNA, the CDR3 is TGCGCCAGCAGGAGTATCCAGGCGCCTAAGAGTGGAAACACCATATATTTT. The genes are TRBV4-1 and TRBJ1-3, with D uncertain. The ends were cut back, 6 bases at V and 3 bases at J, with 21 bases in the middle. Germline CDR1 MGHRA, CDR2 YSYEKL. The CDR3 totals 17 residues.